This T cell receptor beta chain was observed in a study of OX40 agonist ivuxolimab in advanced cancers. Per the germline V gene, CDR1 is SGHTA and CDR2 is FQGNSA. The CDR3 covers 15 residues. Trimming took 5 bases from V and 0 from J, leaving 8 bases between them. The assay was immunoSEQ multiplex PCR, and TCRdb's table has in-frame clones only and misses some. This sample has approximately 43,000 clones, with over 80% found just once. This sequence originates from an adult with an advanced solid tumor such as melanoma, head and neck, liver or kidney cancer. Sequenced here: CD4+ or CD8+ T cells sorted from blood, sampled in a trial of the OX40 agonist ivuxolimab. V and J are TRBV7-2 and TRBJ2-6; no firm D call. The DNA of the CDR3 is TGTGCCAGCAGCCTACTGAACTCTGGGGCCAACGTCCTGACTTTC. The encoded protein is CASSLLNSGANVLTF. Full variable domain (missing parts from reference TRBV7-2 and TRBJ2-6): GAGVSQSPSNKVTEKGKDVELRCDPISGHTALYWYRQSLGQGLEFLIYFQGNSAPDKSGLPSDRFSAERTGGSVSTLTIQRTQQEDSAVYLCASSLLNSGANVLTFGAGSRLTVL.